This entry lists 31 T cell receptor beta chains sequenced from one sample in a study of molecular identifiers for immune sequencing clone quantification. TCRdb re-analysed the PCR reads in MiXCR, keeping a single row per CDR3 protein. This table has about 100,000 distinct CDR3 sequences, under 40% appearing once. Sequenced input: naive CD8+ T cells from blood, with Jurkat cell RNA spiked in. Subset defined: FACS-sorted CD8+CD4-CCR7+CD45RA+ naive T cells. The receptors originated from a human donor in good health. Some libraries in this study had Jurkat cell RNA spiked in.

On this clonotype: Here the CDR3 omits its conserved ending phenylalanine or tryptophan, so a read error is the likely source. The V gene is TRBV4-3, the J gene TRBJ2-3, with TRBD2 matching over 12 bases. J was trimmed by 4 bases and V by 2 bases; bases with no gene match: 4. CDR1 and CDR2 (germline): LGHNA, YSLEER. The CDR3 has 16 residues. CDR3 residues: CASSQTTSGSSDTQYL. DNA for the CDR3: TGCGCCAGCAGCCAAACGACTAGCGGGAGTTCAGATACGCAGTATTTA.

The CDR3, as DNA: TGTGCCAGCAGCCAGTACAGGTGGCAATACGAGCAGTACTTC. Translation gives CASSQYRWQYEQYF. The V call is TRBV4-2, the J call TRBJ2-7, with D possibly being TRBD1 (5 bases). Germline V CDR1 and CDR2: LGHNA, YNFKEQ. V dropped 3 bases and J dropped 4 bases, with 13 bases sitting between them. CDR3 length equals 14 residues.

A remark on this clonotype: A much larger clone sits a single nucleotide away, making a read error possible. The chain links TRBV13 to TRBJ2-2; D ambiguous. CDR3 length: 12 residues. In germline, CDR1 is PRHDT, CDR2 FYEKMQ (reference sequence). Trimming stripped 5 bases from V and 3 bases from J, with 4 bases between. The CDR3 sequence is CASSHDTGELFF. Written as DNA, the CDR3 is TGTGCCAGCAGCCACGACACCGGGGAGCTGTTTTTT.

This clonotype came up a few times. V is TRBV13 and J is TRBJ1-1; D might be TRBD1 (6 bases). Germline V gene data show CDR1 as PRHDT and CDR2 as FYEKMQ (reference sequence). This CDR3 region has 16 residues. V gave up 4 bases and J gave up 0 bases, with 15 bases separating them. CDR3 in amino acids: CASSSQTGDMNTEAFF. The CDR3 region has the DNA TGTGCCAGCAGCTCCCAGACAGGCGACATGAACACTGAAGCTTTCTTT.

CDR3 DNA sequence: TGTGCCAGCAGTGAATATGTCCAGGCCGGGGAGCTGTTTTTT. Protein sequence: CASSEYVQAGELFF. V and J are TRBV25-1 and TRBJ2-2; the D is unclear. V lost 0 bases and J lost 6, with 8 bases in between. This CDR3 comprises 14 residues. CDR1 MGHDK and CDR2 SYGVNS come from the germline V gene.

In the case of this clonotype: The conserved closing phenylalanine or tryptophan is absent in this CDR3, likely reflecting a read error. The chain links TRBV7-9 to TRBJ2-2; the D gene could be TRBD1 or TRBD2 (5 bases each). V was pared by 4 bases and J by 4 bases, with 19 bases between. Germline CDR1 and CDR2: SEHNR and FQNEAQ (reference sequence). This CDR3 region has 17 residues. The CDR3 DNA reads TGTGCCAGCAGCTCACCCTCGGCAGGGAGAGGCACCGGGGAGCTGTTTTAT. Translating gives CASSSPSAGRGTGELFY.

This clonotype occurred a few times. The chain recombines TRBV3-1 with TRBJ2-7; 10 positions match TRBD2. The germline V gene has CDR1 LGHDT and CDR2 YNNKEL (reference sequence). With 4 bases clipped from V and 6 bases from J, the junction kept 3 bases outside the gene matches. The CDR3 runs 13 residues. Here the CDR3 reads CASSRGTSVEQYF. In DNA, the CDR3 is TGTGCCAGCAGCCGCGGGACTAGCGTCGAGCAGTACTTC.

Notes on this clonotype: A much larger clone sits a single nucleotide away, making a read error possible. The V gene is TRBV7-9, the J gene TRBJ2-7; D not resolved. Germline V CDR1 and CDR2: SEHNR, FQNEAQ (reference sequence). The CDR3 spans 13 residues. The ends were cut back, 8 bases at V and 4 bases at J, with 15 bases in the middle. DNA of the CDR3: TGTGCCAGCCGCCTGGGTCCCGAGTACGAGCAGTACTTC. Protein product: CASRLGPEYEQYF.

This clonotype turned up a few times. This chain's CDR3 is CASSQGEGQYF. The CDR3, as DNA: TGTGCCAGCAGCCAAGGTGAAGGGCAGTACTTC. The V gene is TRBV4-2, the J gene TRBJ2-7; D remains unclear. The length of the CDR3 is 11 residues. CDR1 is LGHNA and CDR2 is YNFKEQ in the germline V gene. Trimming cost V 1 base and J 9 bases, with 7 bases left between them.

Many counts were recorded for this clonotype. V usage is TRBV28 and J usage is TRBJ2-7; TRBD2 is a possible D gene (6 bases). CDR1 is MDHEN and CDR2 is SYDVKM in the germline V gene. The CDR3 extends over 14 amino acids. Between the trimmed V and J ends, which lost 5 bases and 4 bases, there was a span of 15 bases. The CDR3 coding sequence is TGTGCCAGCAGTAAGCCCGGACTACCTTACGAGCAGTACTTC. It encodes CASSKPGLPYEQYF.

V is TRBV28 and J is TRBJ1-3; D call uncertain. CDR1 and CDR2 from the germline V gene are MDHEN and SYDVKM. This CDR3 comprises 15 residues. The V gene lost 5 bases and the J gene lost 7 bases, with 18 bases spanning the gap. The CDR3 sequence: CASSPTPGGLNTIYF. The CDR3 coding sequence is TGTGCCAGCAGTCCCACGCCGGGAGGGTTGAACACCATATATTTT. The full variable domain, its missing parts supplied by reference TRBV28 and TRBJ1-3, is DVKVTQSSRYLVKRTGEKVFLECVQDMDHENMFWYRQDPGLGLRLIYFSYDVKMKEKGDIPEGYSVSREKKERFSLILESASTNQTSMYLCASSPTPGGLNTIYFGEGSWLTVV.

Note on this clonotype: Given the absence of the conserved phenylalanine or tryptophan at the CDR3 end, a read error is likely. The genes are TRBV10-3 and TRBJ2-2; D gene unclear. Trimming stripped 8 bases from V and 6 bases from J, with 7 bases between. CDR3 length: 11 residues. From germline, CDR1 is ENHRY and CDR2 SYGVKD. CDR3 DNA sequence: TGTGCCATCGAAAACGCCGGGGAGCTGTTTTTA. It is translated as CAIENAGELFL.

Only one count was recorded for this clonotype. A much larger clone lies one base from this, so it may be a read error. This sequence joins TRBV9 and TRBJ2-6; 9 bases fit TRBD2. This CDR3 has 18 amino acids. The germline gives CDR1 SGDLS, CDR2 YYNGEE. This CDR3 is CASSAGPASGTGATVLTF. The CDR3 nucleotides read TGTGCCAGCAGCGCGGGTCCGGCTAGCGGGACTGGGGCCACCGTCCTGACTTTC.

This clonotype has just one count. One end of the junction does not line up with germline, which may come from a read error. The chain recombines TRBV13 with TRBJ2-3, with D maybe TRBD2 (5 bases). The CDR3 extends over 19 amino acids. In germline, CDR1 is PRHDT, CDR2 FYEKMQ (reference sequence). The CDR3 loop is CASSLGLSLTRSSTETQYF. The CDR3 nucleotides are TGTGCCAGCAGCTTAGGCCTATCCCTAACGCGCTCTAGCACAGAAACGCAGTATTTT.

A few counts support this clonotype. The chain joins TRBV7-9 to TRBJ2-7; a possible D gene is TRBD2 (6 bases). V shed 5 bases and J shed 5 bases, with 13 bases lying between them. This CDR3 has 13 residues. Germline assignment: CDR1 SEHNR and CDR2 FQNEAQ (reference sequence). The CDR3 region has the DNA TGTGCCAGCAGCCCCGGGGGTCGGGACGAGCAGTACTTC. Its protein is CASSPGGRDEQYF.

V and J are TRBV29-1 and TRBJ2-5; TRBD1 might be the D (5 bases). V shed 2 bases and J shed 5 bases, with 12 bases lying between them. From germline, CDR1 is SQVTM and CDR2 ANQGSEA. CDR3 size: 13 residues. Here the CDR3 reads CSVETGLGETQYF. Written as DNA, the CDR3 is TGCAGCGTTGAAACAGGCTTGGGGGAGACCCAGTACTTC.

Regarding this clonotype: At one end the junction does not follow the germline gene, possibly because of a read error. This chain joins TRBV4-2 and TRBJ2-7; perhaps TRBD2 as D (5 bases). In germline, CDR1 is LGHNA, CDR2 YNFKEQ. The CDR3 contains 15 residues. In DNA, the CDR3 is TGTGCCAGCAGCCAAGAGGAGGCGGACGTCTACGAGCAGAACTTC. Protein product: CASSQEEADVYEQNF.

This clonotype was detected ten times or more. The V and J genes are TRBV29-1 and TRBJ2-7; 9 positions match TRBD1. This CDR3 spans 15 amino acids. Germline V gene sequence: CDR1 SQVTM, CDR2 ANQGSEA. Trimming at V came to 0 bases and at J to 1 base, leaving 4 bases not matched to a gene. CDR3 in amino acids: CSVEEDRGISYEQYF. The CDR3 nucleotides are TGCAGCGTTGAAGAAGACAGGGGGATTTCCTACGAGCAGTACTTC.

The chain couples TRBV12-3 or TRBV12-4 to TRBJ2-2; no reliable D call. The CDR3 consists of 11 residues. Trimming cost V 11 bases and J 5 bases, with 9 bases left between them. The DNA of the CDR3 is TGTGCCTCTCATTCGACCGGGGAGCTGTTTTTT. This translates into CASHSTGELFF.

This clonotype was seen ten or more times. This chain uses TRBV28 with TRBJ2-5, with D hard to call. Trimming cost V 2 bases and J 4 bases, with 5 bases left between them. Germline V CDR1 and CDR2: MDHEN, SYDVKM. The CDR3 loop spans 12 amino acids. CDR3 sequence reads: CASSLTTETQYF. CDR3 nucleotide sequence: TGTGCCAGCAGTTTAACAACAGAGACCCAGTACTTC.

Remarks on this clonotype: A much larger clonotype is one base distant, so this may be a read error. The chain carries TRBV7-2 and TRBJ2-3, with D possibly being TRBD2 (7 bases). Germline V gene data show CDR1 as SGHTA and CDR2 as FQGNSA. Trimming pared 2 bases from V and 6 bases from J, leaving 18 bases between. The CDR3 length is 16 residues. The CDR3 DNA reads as TGTGCCAGCAGCTTATGGAGGGGGGGGCTTACGGATACGCAGTATTTT. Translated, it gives CASSLWRGGLTDTQYF.

The CDR3 nucleotides read TGTGCCACCGGAGGACAGGGCACAGATACGCAGTATTTT. Its protein is CATGGQGTDTQYF. This rearrangement joins TRBV24-1 to TRBJ2-3; 7 bases line up with TRBD1. The CDR3 runs to 13 residues. From germline, CDR1 is KGHDR and CDR2 SFDVKD. Trimming removed 9 bases from V and 1 base from J; junction bases left unmatched: 3.

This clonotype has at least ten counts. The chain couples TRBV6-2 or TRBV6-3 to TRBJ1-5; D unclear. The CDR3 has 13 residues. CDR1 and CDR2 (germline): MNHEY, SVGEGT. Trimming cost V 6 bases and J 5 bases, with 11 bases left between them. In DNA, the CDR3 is TGTGCCAGCAGGGATAGCCTCGATCAGCCCCAGCATTTT. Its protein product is CASRDSLDQPQHF.

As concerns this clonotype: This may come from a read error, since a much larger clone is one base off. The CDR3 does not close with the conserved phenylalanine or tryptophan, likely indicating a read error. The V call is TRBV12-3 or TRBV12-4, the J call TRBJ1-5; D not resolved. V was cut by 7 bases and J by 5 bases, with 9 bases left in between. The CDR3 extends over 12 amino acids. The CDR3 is CASTLFDQPQHL. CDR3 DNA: TGTGCCAGCACGCTCTTTGATCAGCCCCAGCATTTA.

CDR3 in DNA: TGTGCCAGCAGTTTACGGCTGGGGGCTCAGCCCCAGCATTTT. It codes for CASSLRLGAQPQHF. This chain uses TRBV28 with TRBJ1-5, with a weak D call TRBD1 (6 bases). Germline V gene data show CDR1 as MDHEN and CDR2 as SYDVKM. V was pared by 2 bases and J by 6 bases, with 11 bases between. The CDR3 is made up of 14 amino acids.

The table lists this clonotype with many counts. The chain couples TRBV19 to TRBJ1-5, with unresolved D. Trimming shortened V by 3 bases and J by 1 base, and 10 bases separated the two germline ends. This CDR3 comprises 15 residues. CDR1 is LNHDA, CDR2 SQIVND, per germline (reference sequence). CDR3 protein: CASSMGKRSNQPQHF. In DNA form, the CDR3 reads TGTGCCAGTAGTATGGGAAAACGGAGCAATCAGCCCCAGCATTTT.

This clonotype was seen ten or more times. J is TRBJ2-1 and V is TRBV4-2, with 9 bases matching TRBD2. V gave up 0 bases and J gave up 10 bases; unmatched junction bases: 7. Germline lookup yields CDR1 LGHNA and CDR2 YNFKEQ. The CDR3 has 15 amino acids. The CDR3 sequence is CASSQDMGLAEEQFF. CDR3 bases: TGTGCCAGCAGCCAAGATATGGGACTAGCAGAAGAGCAGTTCTTC.

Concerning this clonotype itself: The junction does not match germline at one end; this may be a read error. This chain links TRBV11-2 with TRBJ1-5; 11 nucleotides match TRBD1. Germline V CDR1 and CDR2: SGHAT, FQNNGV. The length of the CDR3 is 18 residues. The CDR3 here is CACSPLPWTGGRDQPQHF. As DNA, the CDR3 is TGTGCCTGCAGCCCACTACCTTGGACAGGGGGCAGAGATCAGCCCCAGCATTTT.

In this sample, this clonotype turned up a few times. The CDR3 DNA follows: TGTGCCAGCAGCCCGGGTCTCGACGATACGCAGTATTTT. The encoded protein is CASSPGLDDTQYF. The gene calls are TRBV4-2 and TRBJ2-3; D not certain. Between the trimmed V and J ends, which lost 4 bases and 6 bases, there was a span of 11 bases. The germline V gene encodes CDR1 LGHNA and CDR2 YNFKEQ. This CDR3 region has 13 residues.

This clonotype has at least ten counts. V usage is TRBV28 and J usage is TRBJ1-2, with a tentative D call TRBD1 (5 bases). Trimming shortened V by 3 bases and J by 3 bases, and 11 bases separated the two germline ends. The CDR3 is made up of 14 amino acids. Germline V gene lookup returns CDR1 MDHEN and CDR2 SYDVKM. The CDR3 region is CASSFFRGDYGYTF. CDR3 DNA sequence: TGTGCCAGCAGTTTTTTTAGAGGGGACTATGGCTACACCTTC.

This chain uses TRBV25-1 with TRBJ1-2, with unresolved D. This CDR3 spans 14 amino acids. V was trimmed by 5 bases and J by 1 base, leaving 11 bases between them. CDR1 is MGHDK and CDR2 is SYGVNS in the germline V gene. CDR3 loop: CASSPLTGNYGYTF. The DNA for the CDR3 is TGTGCCAGCAGTCCCCTCACGGGTAACTATGGCTACACCTTC.